The 25 T cell receptor beta chains below come from one sample, sequenced in a study of control samples from healthy donors and cancer patients. The method was immunoSEQ multiplex PCR; TCRdb's version includes in-frame clones alone and lacks a portion of them. The repertoire holds over 150,000 clones, approximately 93% seen once, with approximately 6% in the top ten. The sample consisted of blood. The receptors derive from a man aged 35-49 years in good health.

The genes are TRBV7-2 and TRBJ2-3; TRBD2 matches at 7 bases. CDR3 size: 17 residues. V was pared by 7 bases and J by 6 bases, with 19 bases of the junction left unmatched. The germline CDR1 and CDR2 sequences are SGHTA and FQGNSA. The DNA for the CDR3 is TGTGCCAGCACCCGGAGGGGCGGGGGTATAGGGGAGGATACGCAGTATTTT. It is translated as CASTRRGGGIGEDTQYF.

Regarding this clone: The junction shows a germline mismatch at one end, possibly a read error. The chain couples TRBV29-1 to TRBJ2-2; D perhaps matches TRBD1 (5 bases). Germline V lookup: CDR1 SQVTM, CDR2 ANQGSEA. The CDR3 has 15 amino acids. As DNA, the CDR3 is TGCAGCATTGAAGGGGCAGGCGCGAACACCGGGGAGCTGTTTTTT. This translates into CSIEGAGANTGELFF.

V usage is TRBV28 and J usage is TRBJ1-2, with a tentative D call TRBD1 (6 bases). The CDR3 runs 13 residues. Trimming removed 6 bases at V and 4 bases at J, with 12 bases between. Germline V gene lookup returns CDR1 MDHEN and CDR2 SYDVKM. As DNA, the CDR3 is TGTGCCAGCAGACAGGGAGGAAGCTATGGCTACACCTTC. Encoded protein: CASRQGGSYGYTF.

The J gene is TRBJ1-6, the V gene TRBV6-5; weak D call: TRBD1 (6 bases). Germline V lookup: CDR1 MNHEY, CDR2 SVGAGI. The CDR3 is 15 residues long. Trimming stripped 0 bases from V and 6 bases from J, with 9 bases between. CDR3 loop: CASSYSGQLNSPLHF. The CDR3 region has the DNA TGTGCCAGCAGTTACTCCGGACAGCTTAATTCACCCCTCCACTTT.

A few counts support this clone. The V and J genes are TRBV28 and TRBJ1-2; D is possibly TRBD1 (5 bases). Trimming shortened V by 10 bases and J by 5 bases, and 23 bases separated the two germline ends. This CDR3 is built from 15 residues. Germline V CDR1 and CDR2: MDHEN, SYDVKM. CDR3 sequence (DNA): TGTGCCACCCGGCGGGTACCCGGGACTGCTTATGGCTACACCTTC. Encoded protein: CATRRVPGTAYGYTF.

The gene calls are TRBV28 and TRBJ1-4; no firm D call. CDR3 size: 16 residues. The V end was cut by 3 bases, the J end by 6 bases, with 17 bases between. Germline values: CDR1 MDHEN, CDR2 SYDVKM. In DNA, the CDR3 is TGTGCCAGCAGTTTCCTCCGGGGAGTCCTGGATGAAAAACTGTTTTTT. It yields the protein CASSFLRGVLDEKLFF.

This clone was seen more than once but under ten times. The rearrangement links TRBV30 to TRBJ2-1; 8 bases fit TRBD1. CDR1 and CDR2 (germline): GTSNPN, SVGIG (reference sequence). The J segment lost 7 bases and the V segment lost 1 base, leaving 3 bases of the junction unmatched. The CDR3 length is 13 residues. Here the CDR3 DNA reads TGTGCCTGGAGTGGGACAGGGTTGAATGAGCAGTTCTTC. It translates to CAWSGTGLNEQFF.

This sequence joins TRBV27 and TRBJ1-6, with D tentatively TRBD1 (6 bases). This CDR3 spans 18 amino acids. Per the germline V gene, CDR1 is MNHEY and CDR2 is SMNVEV (reference sequence). The ends were cut back, 2 bases at V and 1 base at J, with 15 bases in the middle. The CDR3 nucleotides read TGTGCCAGCAGTTTAACGGGGGGCGTTGGATCCTATAATTCACCCCTCCACTTT. Translation: CASSLTGGVGSYNSPLHF.

This clone appeared once. The rearrangement joins TRBV4-3 to TRBJ2-7; TRBD1 matches at 9 bases. With V trimmed by 1 base and J by 5 bases, 0 bases remained unmatched. Germline CDR1 and CDR2: LGHNA and YSLEER. The CDR3 has 13 residues. The CDR3 region has the DNA TGCGCCAGCAGCCAAGGGACAGGGGACGAGCAGTACTTC. It translates to CASSQGTGDEQYF.

The gene calls are TRBV6-5 and TRBJ1-2; 8 bases agree with TRBD1. Germline assignment: CDR1 MNHEY and CDR2 SVGAGI. CDR3 length: 14 residues. V was pared by 10 bases and J by 7 bases, with 14 bases of the junction left unmatched. CDR3 amino acids: CATLDRGRPGGYTF. For the CDR3, the DNA is TGTGCCACCCTAGACAGGGGCCGGCCGGGTGGCTACACCTTC.

This clone showed up just once. The chain joins TRBV9 to TRBJ1-3, with 7 bases identical to TRBD1. The germline gives CDR1 SGDLS, CDR2 YYNGEE. This CDR3 contains 15 residues. V gave up 4 bases and J gave up 2 bases; unmatched junction bases: 6. The CDR3 nucleotides read TGTGCCAGCAGCCCTGGGACAGTCCCTGGAAACACCATATATTTT. Encoded protein: CASSPGTVPGNTIYF.

The chain has TRBV24-1 and TRBJ1-2; 8 bases are a match to TRBD1. V gave up 7 bases and J gave up 4 bases; unmatched junction bases: 7. This CDR3 has 14 amino acids. The germline V gene has CDR1 KGHDR and CDR2 SFDVKD. The CDR3 protein is CATRQGALIYGYTF. CDR3 coding DNA: TGTGCCACCAGGCAGGGGGCTCTGATCTATGGCTACACCTTC.

This chain uses TRBV7-9 with TRBJ1-5; D is undetermined. Trimming shortened V by 1 base and J by 5 bases, and 6 bases separated the two germline ends. Looked up from germline, CDR1 is SEHNR and CDR2 is FQNEAQ (reference sequence). This CDR3 has 13 amino acids. Written as DNA, the CDR3 is TGTGCCAGCAGCTTAGAGGTGGATCAGCCCCAGCATTTT. Translation: CASSLEVDQPQHF.

The rearrangement links TRBV7-9 to TRBJ2-1; no firm D call. Germline values: CDR1 SEHNR, CDR2 FQNEAQ (reference sequence). The ends were cut back, 1 base at V and 4 bases at J, with 8 bases in the middle. CDR3 length: 14 amino acids. The CDR3 spells CASSLDGAYNEQFF. In nucleotides, the CDR3 is TGTGCCAGCAGCTTAGATGGCGCATACAATGAGCAGTTCTTC.

This clone was seen a handful of times. The CDR3 region is CATSRDRGSETQYF. CDR3 DNA sequence: TGTGCCACCAGCAGAGATAGGGGGTCGGAGACCCAGTACTTC. The chain employs TRBV15 and TRBJ2-5; perhaps TRBD1 as D (6 bases). This CDR3 is built from 14 residues. Germline V gene data show CDR1 as LNHNV and CDR2 as YYDKDF (reference sequence). V lost 0 bases to trimming and J lost 5 bases, with 10 bases between them.

This chain links TRBV6-5 with TRBJ2-3, with no clear D. The germline CDR1 and CDR2 sequences are MNHEY and SVGAGI. V lost 6 bases to trimming and J lost 0 bases, with 13 bases between them. The CDR3 is made up of 15 amino acids. The CDR3 sequence is CASSIRSPSTDTQYF. In nucleotides, the CDR3 is TGTGCCAGCAGCATTAGGTCCCCTAGCACAGATACGCAGTATTTT.

With regard to this clone: The sample contains more than one DNA sequence encoding this CDR3. The chain carries TRBV6-5 and TRBJ1-2, with D hard to call. This CDR3 region has 12 residues. The germline CDR1 and CDR2 sequences are MNHEY and SVGAGI. Trimming took off 5 bases at V and 2 bases at J, with 6 bases between the two ends. Written as DNA, the CDR3 is TGTGCCAGCAGTACGACGAACTATGGCTACACCTTC. Encoded protein: CASSTTNYGYTF.

V gene TRBV19 combines with J gene TRBJ1-2; TRBD1 might be the D (5 bases). CDR3 size: 14 residues. The germline V and J ends were trimmed by 3 bases and 1 base, with 9 bases remaining between them. The germline V gene encodes CDR1 LNHDA and CDR2 SQIVND (reference sequence). The CDR3 is CASSISRGNYGYTF. Here the CDR3 DNA reads TGTGCCAGTAGTATCTCGAGGGGTAACTATGGCTACACCTTC.

This chain joins TRBV6-5 and TRBJ1-2; TRBD1 matches 7 bases. Germline CDR1 reads MNHEY; CDR2 reads SVGAGI. Trimming took 7 bases from V and 4 from J; bases not matched to a gene: 6. The CDR3 is 13 residues long. CDR3 coding DNA: TGTGCCAGCACCCCGGGACAGCGCTATGGCTACACCTTC. Protein product: CASTPGQRYGYTF.

The chain is built from TRBV6-2 or TRBV6-3 and TRBJ2-7; D may be TRBD2 (6 bases). Germline V CDR1 and CDR2: MNHEY, SVGEGT. This CDR3 comprises 13 residues. Trimming stripped 2 bases from V and 2 bases from J, with 7 bases between. CDR3 nucleotides: TGTGCCAGCAGTTACGCGGGAACCTACGAGCAGTACTTC. Translated: CASSYAGTYEQYF.

Concerning this clone itself: In the same sample, other DNA sequences code for this CDR3. The genes are TRBV19 and TRBJ1-1; D is possibly TRBD1 (5 bases). Germline-derived CDR1 and CDR2 are LNHDA and SQIVND (reference sequence). Trimming shortened V by 3 bases and J by 1 base, and 12 bases separated the two germline ends. The CDR3 runs to 15 residues. The CDR3 sequence is CASSIPGTENTEAFF. The CDR3 nucleotides read TGTGCCAGTAGTATCCCCGGGACGGAGAACACTGAAGCTTTCTTT.

The chain carries TRBV11-2 and TRBJ2-3; D call uncertain. The CDR3 is made up of 15 amino acids. Germline V gene data show CDR1 as SGHAT and CDR2 as FQNNGV. V lost 4 bases to trimming and J lost 0 bases, with 11 bases between them. CDR3 amino acids: CASSSLATSTDTQYF. DNA of the CDR3: TGTGCCAGCAGCTCCTTGGCCACTAGCACAGATACGCAGTATTTT.

This chain joins TRBV5-4 and TRBJ2-7; tentatively, D is TRBD1 or TRBD2 (7 bases each). V dropped 3 bases and J dropped 2 bases, with 12 bases sitting between them. The germline V gene encodes CDR1 SGHNT and CDR2 YYREEE (reference sequence). The CDR3 sequence is 14 residues long. CDR3 DNA sequence: TGTGCCAGCAGCTCCCAGGGGGGGGCCTACGAGCAGTACTTC. Encoded protein: CASSSQGGAYEQYF.

The gene calls are TRBV7-2 and TRBJ1-3; no firm D call. Germline V lookup: CDR1 SGHTA, CDR2 FQGNSA. CDR3 length: 15 amino acids. V lost 5 bases, J lost 0 bases, and 11 bases lay in between. CDR3 DNA sequence: TGTGCCAGCAGCCCCACCGCTACCTCTGGAAACACCATATATTTT. Protein sequence: CASSPTATSGNTIYF.

The chain uses TRBV7-9 and TRBJ1-4; no reliable D call. This CDR3 has 11 residues. The ends were cut back, 8 bases at V and 11 bases at J, with 12 bases in the middle. The germline gives CDR1 SEHNR, CDR2 FQNEAQ (reference sequence). In nucleotides, the CDR3 is TGTGCCAGCGAGGAGGATATGAAACTGTTTTTT. Protein: CASEEDMKLFF.